Listed below are T cell receptor beta chains from one sample, sequenced in a study of blood T cell repertoires in COVID-19. Measured with immunoSEQ multiplex PCR; TCRdb has only the in-frame clones, and not every one. The sample contains roughly 200,000 clones, roughly 78% of which appear only once. Sequencing was performed on peripheral blood. These receptors all stem from a woman of 80 years or more with active or convalescent COVID-19. Each CDR3 is given with its conserved first and last residue. Each record gives: CDR3 protein, CDR3 DNA, J gene, V gene, D gene, clone size. A D gene is named only where the DNA matches it firmly. Rows give clone size only sometimes, using once, few, many, or a class for an expanded clone.

CASSILRGTGNTIYF	TGTGCCAGTAGTATTTTAAGGGGCACCGGAAACACCATATATTTT	TRBJ1-3	TRBV19	-	-
CASSPTRYNEQFF	TGTGCCAGCTCACCAACCAGATACAATGAGCAGTTCTTC	TRBJ2-1	TRBV18	-	-
CSVVLGSSGANVLTF	TGCAGCGTTGTCCTAGGGAGCTCTGGGGCCAACGTCCTGACTTTC	TRBJ2-6	TRBV29-1	-	-
CASGTWTGNEQYF	TGTGCCAGCGGGACTTGGACAGGGAACGAGCAGTACTTC	TRBJ2-7	TRBV6-6	TRBD1	-
CASRTWGGSPNQPQHF	TGTGCCAGCAGAACTTGGGGGGGCTCCCCAAATCAGCCCCAGCATTTT	TRBJ1-5	TRBV6-4	-	-
CASSRGQEVHEQYF	TGTGCCAGCAGCCGGGGACAGGAGGTCCACGAGCAGTACTTC	TRBJ2-7	TRBV5-6	TRBD1	-
CASSQDRFSGNTIYF	TGCGCCAGCAGCCAAGACAGATTCTCTGGAAACACCATATATTTT	TRBJ1-3	TRBV4-1	-	few
CASSVLTPATNEKLFF	TGCGCCAGCAGCGTCCTTACCCCAGCAACTAATGAAAAACTGTTTTTT	TRBJ1-4	TRBV5-1	-	-
CASSSRPPGQMDTQYF	TGTGCCAGCAGTTCCCGACCCCCTGGACAGATGGATACGCAGTATTTT	TRBJ2-3	TRBV28	-	-
CASSSGSRAGQPQHF	TGTGCCAGCAGTTCCGGGAGCCGGGCTGGTCAGCCCCAGCATTTT	TRBJ1-5	TRBV6-2/TRBV6-3	-	-
CACPRDRGTNEKLFF	TGTGCCTGCCCCCGGGACAGGGGAACTAATGAAAAACTGTTTTTT	TRBJ1-4	TRBV30	TRBD1	-
CASSLDMGRTSPLHF	TGTGCCAGCAGCTTGGACATGGGAAGGACATCACCCCTCCACTTT	TRBJ1-6	TRBV5-5	-	-
CATSAGGTNEKLFF	TGTGCCACCAGTGCAGGGGGGACTAATGAAAAACTGTTTTTT	TRBJ1-4	TRBV24-1	TRBD1	-
CASTRAGVDTQYF	TGTGCCAGCACTCGGGCAGGGGTGGATACGCAGTATTTT	TRBJ2-3	TRBV7-9	-	-
CASSSGSPLETQYF	TGTGCCAGCAGTTCAGGGTCCCCGCTAGAGACCCAGTACTTC	TRBJ2-5	TRBV2	-	-
CASSPPQAIPYEQYF	TGTGCCAGCTCACCACCGCAGGCAATACCCTACGAGCAGTACTTC	TRBJ2-7	TRBV18	-	once
CASTQGDRGGTQYF	TGTGCCAGCACCCAGGGGGATCGTGGTGGGACCCAGTACTTC	TRBJ2-5	TRBV28	TRBD1	-
CSVDGWAGYTF	TGCAGCGTTGATGGGTGGGCTGGCTACACCTTC	TRBJ1-2	TRBV29-1	-	once
CATSREGGTGELFF	TGCGCCACCTCTCGAGAGGGGGGGACCGGGGAGCTGTTTTTT	TRBJ2-2	TRBV5-1	-	-
CASSSQGSQGNTIYF	TGCGCCAGCAGCTCCCAGGGATCACAAGGAAACACCATATATTTT	TRBJ1-3	TRBV5-1	-	-
CASSFRTGEGYGYTF	TGTGCCAGCAGCTTCCGGACAGGGGAGGGCTATGGCTACACCTTC	TRBJ1-2	TRBV7-3	TRBD1	once
CASSPTGSETQYF	TGTGCCAGCAGCCCTACAGGGTCGGAGACCCAGTACTTC	TRBJ2-5	TRBV11-3	-	-
CASSYLGGAPLHF	TGTGCCAGCAGTTACCTCGGCGGGGCCCCCCTCCACTTT	TRBJ1-6	TRBV6-2/TRBV6-3	-	few
CASSFGAWGYTF	TGTGCCAGCAGTTTTGGGGCATGGGGCTACACCTTC	TRBJ1-2	TRBV12-3/TRBV12-4	-	few
CATSRRKVSYTGELFF	TGTGCCACCAGCAGGAGAAAAGTCTCCTACACCGGGGAGCTGTTTTTT	TRBJ2-2	TRBV15	-	-
CASSLELEQFF	TGTGCCAGCAGCTTGGAACTTGAGCAGTTCTTC	TRBJ2-1	TRBV5-4	-	once
CSASGGGFTDTQYF	TGCAGTGCTAGTGGCGGGGGATTCACAGATACGCAGTATTTT	TRBJ2-3	TRBV20-1	TRBD2	-
CASSRQKETQYF	TGTGCCAGCAGTCGACAGAAAGAGACCCAGTACTTC	TRBJ2-5	TRBV12-3/TRBV12-4	-	-
CASSGVDPSLAGASYNEQFF	TGCGCCAGCAGCGGCGTGGACCCGAGCCTAGCGGGGGCCTCCTACAATGAGCAGTTCTTC	TRBJ2-1	TRBV5-1	TRBD2	-
CAWRRSPTGQEAFF	TGTGCCTGGAGACGATCGCCGACGGGACAGGAAGCTTTCTTT	TRBJ1-1	TRBV30	TRBD1	-
CASSYSGTQHF	TGTGCCAGCAGTTACTCCGGGACTCAACATTTT	TRBJ1-5	TRBV6-2/TRBV6-3	-	-
CASSPMLRETNEKLFF	TGCGCCAGCAGCCCTATGTTGAGGGAGACTAATGAAAAACTGTTTTTT	TRBJ1-4	TRBV5-1	-	-
CASSLSSSNPGELFF	TGTGCCAGCAGTTTAAGCTCTAGCAATCCCGGGGAGCTGTTTTTT	TRBJ2-2	TRBV28	-	-
CASTLGLARDEQFF	TGCGCCAGCACCTTGGGACTAGCGCGGGATGAGCAGTTCTTC	TRBJ2-1	TRBV4-1	TRBD2	few
CAISRDGDYGYTF	TGTGCCATCAGCAGGGATGGGGACTATGGCTACACCTTC	TRBJ1-2	TRBV10-3	-	-
CASSIMSGGNTEAFF	TGTGCCAGTAGTATTATGTCAGGGGGGAACACTGAAGCTTTCTTT	TRBJ1-1	TRBV19	TRBD1	-
CASSPIKSGQQETQYF	TGCGCCAGCAGCCCAATAAAGTCGGGACAGCAAGAGACCCAGTACTTC	TRBJ2-5	TRBV4-1	TRBD1	-
CASSLRGSGGLNTEAFF	TGTGCCAGCAGCTTAAGGGGGAGCGGGGGGCTGAACACTGAAGCTTTCTTT	TRBJ1-1	TRBV7-2	-	-
CAISESSGLPQHF	TGTGCCATCAGTGAGTCCAGCGGTCTTCCCCAGCATTTT	TRBJ1-5	TRBV10-3	-	-
CASSLAGGQGHTDTQYF	TGTGCCAGCAGCTTAGCGGGGGGACAGGGGCACACAGATACGCAGTATTTT	TRBJ2-3	TRBV7-9	TRBD1	once
CATSPRTSGGSYNEQFF	TGTGCCACCAGCCCACGGACTAGCGGGGGCTCCTACAATGAGCAGTTCTTC	TRBJ2-1	TRBV15	TRBD2	-
CASSLDLTGSPFF	TGTGCCAGCAGCTTAGACCTTACAGGGTCACCTTTCTTT	TRBJ1-1	TRBV11-2	-	-
CASSTGTHNTDTQYF	TGTGCCAGCTCAACCGGGACACACAACACAGATACGCAGTATTTT	TRBJ2-3	TRBV18	-	-